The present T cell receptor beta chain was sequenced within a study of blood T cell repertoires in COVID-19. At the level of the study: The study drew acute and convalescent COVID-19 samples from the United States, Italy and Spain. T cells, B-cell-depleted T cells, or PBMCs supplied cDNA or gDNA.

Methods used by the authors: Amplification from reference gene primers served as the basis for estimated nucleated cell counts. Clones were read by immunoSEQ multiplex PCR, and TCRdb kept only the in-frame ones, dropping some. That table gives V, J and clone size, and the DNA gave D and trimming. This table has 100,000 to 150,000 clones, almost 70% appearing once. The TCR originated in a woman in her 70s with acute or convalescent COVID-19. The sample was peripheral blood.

The CDR3, as DNA: TGTGCCAGCAGTTTGGTAGCAGATACGCAGTATTTT. It is translated as CASSLVADTQYF. The rearrangement links TRBV12-3 or TRBV12-4 to TRBJ2-3; no clear D gene. V was cut by 3 bases and J by 4 bases, with 5 bases left in between. CDR3 length: 12 amino acids.